Below, 7 T cell receptor beta chains from the same sample are listed, as sequenced in a study of technical replicates of blood from a few donors. Clones were sequenced by immunoSEQ multiplex PCR, and TCRdb holds only the in-frame ones, with some missing. The sample consists of fewer than 15,000 clones, about 94% of them appearing once. The specimen was PBMCs. All receptors derive from a human donor in good health.

The V and J genes are TRBV6-1 and TRBJ2-7, with D perhaps TRBD2 (6 bases). The germline V gene has CDR1 MNHNS and CDR2 SASEGT. The length of the CDR3 is 12 residues. The V end lost 6 bases, the J end lost 4 bases, and 10 bases lay between the germline ends. The CDR3 reads CASSPGGYEQYF. In DNA form, the CDR3 reads TGTGCCAGCAGCCCTGGGGGGTACGAGCAGTACTTC.

The gene calls are TRBV10-3 and TRBJ1-2; 7 nucleotides align to TRBD1. After removal of 2 bases from V and 8 bases from J, the junction contained 8 bases not matched to a gene. Germline CDR1 reads ENHRY; CDR2 reads SYGVKD. The CDR3 length is 14 residues. Written as DNA, the CDR3 is TGTGCCATCAGTGAGGCTGACAGGGTAGTCGGCTACACCTTC. Translating it yields CAISEADRVVGYTF.

The chain uses TRBV4-2 and TRBJ2-3, with D hard to call. Germline V lookup: CDR1 LGHNA, CDR2 YNFKEQ. With 0 bases removed from V and 1 base from J, the gap between germline ends came to 8 bases. The CDR3 spans 15 residues. The CDR3 coding sequence is TGTGCCAGCAGCCAAGATACCGGAGGCACAGATACGCAGTATTTT. This encodes CASSQDTGGTDTQYF.

The chain recombines TRBV27 with TRBJ2-5, with a possible D match to TRBD2 (5 bases). This CDR3 contains 14 residues. In germline, CDR1 is MNHEY, CDR2 SMNVEV (reference sequence). Trimming removed 4 bases from V and 4 bases from J, with 13 bases in between. As DNA, the CDR3 is TGTGCCAGCAGTTCCGACGGACTGCCAGAGACCCAGTACTTC. Translating gives CASSSDGLPETQYF.

V is TRBV13 and J is TRBJ2-3; TRBD2 might be the D (6 bases). V was trimmed by 6 bases and J by 2 bases, leaving 18 bases between them. This CDR3 has 16 amino acids. The germline gives CDR1 PRHDT, CDR2 FYEKMQ (reference sequence). CDR3 coding DNA: TGTGCCAGCAGAGGCTATGGGCGGGAAGACACAGATACGCAGTATTTT. Protein product: CASRGYGREDTDTQYF. The full variable domain, in which reference TRBV13 and TRBJ2-3 provide the parts outside the CDR3, is AAGVIQSPRHLIKEKRETATLKCYPIPRHDTVYWYQQGPGQDPQFLISFYEKMQSDKGSIPDRFSAQQFSDYHSELNMSSLELGDSALYFCASRGYGREDTDTQYFGPGTRLTVL.

CDR3 DNA sequence: TGTGCCAGCAGCAAATTATCACGGACTAGGGGTTACGAGCAGTACTTC. Protein sequence: CASSKLSRTRGYEQYF. V gene TRBV7-9 combines with J gene TRBJ2-7; the match to TRBD2 covers 7 bases. The CDR3 spans 16 residues. V lost 5 bases, J lost 4 bases, and 14 bases stayed unmatched. Germline loops: CDR1 SEHNR, CDR2 FQNEAQ (reference sequence).

The chain links TRBV20-1 to TRBJ2-1; D is unclear. V lost 6 bases, J lost 3 bases, and 6 bases lay in between. This CDR3 has 11 residues. The germline CDR1 and CDR2 sequences are DFQATT and SNEGSKA (reference sequence). The DNA for the CDR3 is TGCAGTGCAGAACTCTACAATGAGCAGTTCTTC. Protein sequence: CSAELYNEQFF.